The T cell receptor (beta chain) described here comes from a study of Tregs in tolerant kidney transplant recipients. Study-wide results and caveats: For some patients, primers changed over time, blocking nucleotide-level comparison.

As to this clone: Its antigen is still unknown.

The nonmyeloablative bone marrow transplants came from related graft donors, with transient mixed chimerism. Unstimulated Tregs (CD4+CD25+CD127-) and CD4+CD25- non-Tregs were sorted from PBMCs. Trimming took 3 bases from V and 5 from J, leaving 20 bases between them. CDR3 size: 17 residues. Germline V gene lookup returns CDR1 SGHVS and CDR2 FQNEAQ. Repertoires were generated with immunoSEQ multiplex PCR, while TCRdb's copy carries only in-frame clones and drops some. This sample has 100,000 or so clones, with approximately 94% found just once. Sequencing was performed on CD4+ T cells from blood (PBMCs), taken 12 months after the transplant. This sequence joins TRBV7-8 and TRBJ2-1; TRBD2 might be the D (7 bases). The TCR originated in a human patient who received a combined kidney and bone marrow transplant. A subset of T cells may come from the graft donor. DNA for the CDR3: TGTGCCAGCAGCTTTGCCCCTAGGCGGGGGCCGAACAATGAGCAGTTCTTC. Protein product: CASSFAPRRGPNNEQFF.